The 13 T cell receptor beta chains below were found in one sample sequenced in a study of T-cell reconstitution after alpha-beta-depleted transplantation in children. Unique molecular identifiers featured in how the TCRbeta library was prepared. MiXCR was run by TCRdb on the PCR reads, yielding one entry per CDR3 protein. Of 6,000 or so distinct CDR3 sequences listed, approximately 14% are singletons. The sequences come from PBMCs, collected before TCRalphabeta/CD19-depleted stem cell transplant. The origin of the receptors is a boy between 10 and 17 years old with acute lymphoblastic leukemia, due to receive a stem cell transplant.

The V call is TRBV10-3, the J call TRBJ2-3; D is unresolved. Per germline, CDR1 ENHRY and CDR2 SYGVKD. This CDR3 is 13 amino acids long. V was trimmed by 6 bases and J by 2 bases, leaving 9 bases between them. CDR3 nucleotide sequence: TGTGCCATCAGAGCAGAACTCACAGATACGCAGTATTTT. Amino acid sequence: CAIRAELTDTQYF.

Judged by abundance, this clonotype is medium-sized (0.01 to 0.1%). The V call is TRBV27, the J call TRBJ2-6; no firm D call. Germline CDR1 MNHEY, CDR2 SMNVEV (reference sequence). V gave up 5 bases and J gave up 2 bases, with 4 bases separating them. The CDR3 extends over 13 amino acids. The CDR3 bases are TGTGCCAGCAGTCTCACTGGGGCCAACGTCCTGACTTTC. This gives the protein CASSLTGANVLTF.

This clonotype is judged medium-sized. This rearrangement joins TRBV4-1 to TRBJ2-2; D remains unclear. The CDR3 consists of 17 residues. Per germline, CDR1 MGHRA and CDR2 YSYEKL. Trimming removed 1 base from V and 1 base from J, with 13 bases in between. The CDR3 spells CASSQGVVGRNTGELFF. In DNA, the CDR3 is TGCGCCAGCAGCCAAGGGGTGGTAGGGCGGAACACCGGGGAGCTGTTTTTT.

Ten or more counts support this clonotype. The chain links TRBV7-9 to TRBJ1-6; possible D gene TRBD1, 5 bases. V was clipped by 5 bases and J by 7 bases, with 18 bases between them. The CDR3 contains 16 residues. Germline V gives CDR1 SEHNR, CDR2 FQNEAQ (reference sequence). CDR3 residues: CASSLVRGTENSPLHF. The CDR3 coding sequence is TGTGCCAGCAGCCTGGTACGCGGGACGGAGAATTCACCCCTCCACTTT.

As regards this clonotype: Germline and junction disagree at one end, which may indicate a read error. The chain uses TRBV28 and TRBJ2-3; 8 bases are shared with TRBD2. The CDR3 has 15 amino acids. Germline V gene lookup returns CDR1 MDHEN and CDR2 SYDVKM. Here the CDR3 DNA reads TGTGCTAGCAGTTTAAGCGGGAGACGGGGAGATACGCAGTATTTT. The encoded protein is CASSLSGRRGDTQYF.

By share, this clonotype counts as medium-sized (0.01 to 0.1%). The rearrangement uses TRBV28 and TRBJ1-5; tentative D call: TRBD1 (5 bases). The CDR3 is 15 residues long. The ends were cut back, 5 bases at V and 0 bases at J, with 11 bases in the middle. From germline, CDR1 is MDHEN and CDR2 SYDVKM. The DNA of the CDR3 is TGTGCCAGCAGTACCGGGGCCTTTAGCAATCAGCCCCAGCATTTT. It is translated as CASSTGAFSNQPQHF. The complete variable domain, with remaining parts taken from reference TRBV28 and TRBJ1-5, reads DVKVTQSSRYLVKRTGEKVFLECVQDMDHENMFWYRQDPGLGLRLIYFSYDVKMKEKGDIPEGYSVSREKKERFSLILESASTNQTSMYLCASSTGAFSNQPQHFGDGTRLSIL.

This clonotype is categorized as medium-sized. The rearrangement uses TRBV24-1 and TRBJ2-3, with TRBD1 identical over 10 bases. Per germline, CDR1 KGHDR and CDR2 SFDVKD. CDR3 length: 16 residues. J lost 1 base, V lost 0 bases, and 0 bases had no gene match. Written as DNA, the CDR3 is TGTGCCACCAGTGATTTGGGGACAGGGGGCACAGATACGCAGTATTTT. It translates to CATSDLGTGGTDTQYF.

This clonotype was counted a few times. The chain links TRBV2 to TRBJ2-3, with D perhaps assigned TRBD1 or TRBD2 (5 bases each). The CDR3 is 16 residues long. Germline-derived CDR1 and CDR2 are SNHLY and FYNNEI. Trimming took 6 bases from V and 2 from J, leaving 18 bases between them. In DNA form, the CDR3 reads TGTGCCAGCAGCCGGGGCGGGCGACCCTCCACAGATACGCAGTATTTT. Amino acids: CASSRGGRPSTDTQYF.

In its sample, this clonotype is medium-sized. V gene TRBV5-5 combines with J gene TRBJ2-7; D remains unclear. Germline CDR1 and CDR2: SGHKS and YYEKEE (reference sequence). The CDR3 covers 15 residues. V lost 4 bases to trimming and J lost 5 bases, with 19 bases between them. The CDR3 nucleotides read TGTGCCAGCAGCCTCGTCGTGGTAGGGAACCACGAGCAGTACTTC. Translating gives CASSLVVVGNHEQYF.

This clonotype rates as medium-sized (0.01 to 0.1%). The gene calls are TRBV18 and TRBJ2-3, with D tentatively TRBD2 (5 bases). The CDR3 has 14 amino acids. Trimming removed 3 bases at V and 0 bases at J, with 7 bases between. Germline-derived CDR1 and CDR2 are KGHSH and LQKENI. The CDR3 DNA reads as TGTGCCAGCTCACCCGGACTTAGCACAGATACGCAGTATTTT. Its translation: CASSPGLSTDTQYF.

By sample share, this clonotype is medium-sized. The CDR3 bases are TGTGCCTTCTCGCTGACTAGCGGTATCGGGGAGCTGTTTTTT. It is translated as CAFSLTSGIGELFF. The chain has TRBV5-4 and TRBJ2-2, with 9 positions matching TRBD2. CDR1 is SGHNT and CDR2 is YYREEE in the germline V gene (reference sequence). This CDR3 spans 14 amino acids. J was trimmed by 7 bases and V by 10 bases; bases with no gene match: 11.

V and J are TRBV29-1 and TRBJ2-4; a possible D gene is TRBD1 (6 bases). With 0 bases removed from V and 5 bases from J, the gap between germline ends came to 14 bases. The CDR3 spans 15 residues. CDR1 and CDR2 from the germline V gene are SQVTM and ANQGSEA. This CDR3 reads CSVEEFHRVQNIQYF. The CDR3 DNA is TGCAGCGTTGAAGAGTTCCACAGGGTTCAAAACATTCAGTACTTC.

By share, this clonotype counts as medium-sized (0.01 to 0.1%). J is TRBJ2-1 and V is TRBV5-1, with D tentatively TRBD1 or TRBD2 (5 bases each). Germline loops: CDR1 SGHRS, CDR2 YFSETQ. V was pared by 0 bases and J by 10 bases, with 17 bases between. The CDR3 totals 15 residues. In DNA form, the CDR3 reads TGCGCCAGCAGCTTGGGGGACGCAGACCTTAGGGAGCAGTTCTTC. Its translation is CASSLGDADLREQFF.